Presented here are 13 T cell receptor beta chains from one specimen sequenced in a study of Ad26.COV2.S vaccination and SARS-CoV-2 variants (TCRdb year 2021). The treatment or condition label on this specimen signifies: some 19 received Ad26.COV2.S at low or high dose, single or two shots; about 5 received placebo; per-sample allocation not given. Repertoires of vaccine and placebo recipients were sequenced from samples collected on day 63 after the first injection. Library preparation was by the immunoSEQ multiplex PCR assay. The immuneACCESS repertoire file appears here via TCRdb, limited to in-frame rearrangements. These files lack a portion of the clones; in checked studies, under half of the deficit traces to unresolved V genes, and the cause of the others is not known. Within this sample are approximately 350,000 clones, with more than 75% of them counted one time only. The ten largest clones add up to around 3.6% of the sample.

The sequencing used peripheral blood, collected in a trial of Ad26.COV2.S vaccine versus placebo. The receptors were gathered from a person aged 18-65 years who received the Ad26.COV2.S COVID-19 vaccine or a placebo.

This clone occurred a few times. The chain links TRBV4-1 to TRBJ1-4; D gene unclear. CDR1 and CDR2 (germline): MGHRA, YSYEKL. There are 17 residues in the CDR3. The ends were cut back, 0 bases at V and 6 bases at J, with 17 bases in the middle. CDR3 sequence (DNA): TGCGCCAGCAGCCAAGATATCCAGGCCAGCTTTGATGAAAAACTGTTTTTT. Protein product: CASSQDIQASFDEKLFF.

The gene calls are TRBV7-3 and TRBJ2-1; the D gene is possibly TRBD1 (6 bases). The germline V and J ends were trimmed by 5 bases and 0 bases, with 14 bases remaining between them. The CDR3 extends over 16 amino acids. From germline, CDR1 is SGHTA and CDR2 FQGTGA. CDR3 protein: CASSRKLGGSYNEQFF. For the CDR3, the DNA is TGTGCCAGCAGCCGAAAGCTAGGGGGCTCCTACAATGAGCAGTTCTTC.

The rearrangement joins TRBV30 to TRBJ1-4; D is unresolved. Germline V gene lookup returns CDR1 GTSNPN and CDR2 SVGIG (reference sequence). This CDR3 is built from 11 residues. V was shortened by 7 bases and J by 10 bases, with 13 bases between the two germline ends. The CDR3 sequence: CASLGSVKLFF. DNA for the CDR3: TGTGCCTCACTAGGATCAGTAAAACTGTTTTTT.

The chain has TRBV9 and TRBJ1-2; D gene unclear. Germline values: CDR1 SGDLS, CDR2 YYNGEE. V lost 0 bases, J lost 0 bases, and 3 bases lay in between. The CDR3 runs to 13 residues. The DNA of the CDR3 is TGTGCCAGCAGCGTAGCACCTAACTATGGCTACACCTTC. This encodes CASSVAPNYGYTF.

The CDR3 spells CASSLDRRDSLVPYGYTF. The CDR3 nucleotides read TGTGCCAGCAGCTTAGATCGCCGGGACAGCCTTGTACCCTATGGCTACACCTTC. The rearrangement links TRBV11-2 to TRBJ1-2, with TRBD1 matching over 7 bases. Germline-derived CDR1 and CDR2 are SGHAT and FQNNGV. V was clipped by 0 bases and J by 4 bases; unmatched bases: 14. The CDR3 runs to 18 residues.

The chain joins TRBV30 to TRBJ1-1; 10 bases line up with TRBD1. CDR1 is GTSNPN and CDR2 is SVGIG in the germline V gene (reference sequence). The CDR3 totals 15 residues. V shed 4 bases, J shed 4 bases, and the junction held 9 bases outside the gene matches. The DNA for the CDR3 is TGTGCCTGGAACAATGAACGGACAGGGGGCACTGAAGCTTTCTTT. Protein: CAWNNERTGGTEAFF.

The rearrangement joins TRBV29-1 to TRBJ1-3; 7 nucleotides agree with TRBD1. The germline V gene encodes CDR1 SQVTM and CDR2 ANQGSEA. Trimming removed 4 bases from V and 3 bases from J; junction bases left unmatched: 9. This CDR3 comprises 15 residues. The CDR3 coding sequence is TGCAGCGTTGTCCGGGACAGCGCCCTTGGAAACACCATATATTTT. It yields the protein CSVVRDSALGNTIYF.

The chain has TRBV5-1 and TRBJ2-3; 9 nucleotides line up with TRBD1. The germline V gene has CDR1 SGHRS and CDR2 YFSETQ. The CDR3 extends over 15 amino acids. V was pared by 0 bases and J by 6 bases, with 5 bases of the junction left unmatched. CDR3 region: CASSLGQGVGDTQYF. DNA for the CDR3: TGCGCCAGCAGCTTGGGACAGGGGGTCGGGGATACGCAGTATTTT.

This clone was counted between two and nine times. The gene calls are TRBV4-2 and TRBJ1-1; D perhaps matches TRBD1 (6 bases). Trimming stripped 0 bases from V and 3 bases from J, with 11 bases between. CDR1 is LGHNA, CDR2 YNFKEQ, per germline. This CDR3 spans 15 amino acids. Here the CDR3 reads CASSQEENRDTEAFF. CDR3 in DNA: TGTGCCAGCAGCCAAGAGGAAAACAGGGACACTGAAGCTTTCTTT.

This clone was recorded a few times. The chain employs TRBV19 and TRBJ1-4; the match to TRBD1 covers 8 bases. Germline lookup yields CDR1 LNHDA and CDR2 SQIVND (reference sequence). Trimming removed 4 bases from V and 4 bases from J; junction bases left unmatched: 5. The CDR3 extends over 15 amino acids. CDR3 DNA sequence: TGTGCCAGTAGTACTTACAGGGGGAATAATGAAAAACTGTTTTTT. Protein product: CASSTYRGNNEKLFF. Filled out from reference TRBV19 and TRBJ1-4, the complete variable domain reads DGGITQSPKYLFRKEGQNVTLSCEQNLNHDAMYWYRQDPGQGLRLIYYSQIVNDFQKGDIAEGYSVSREKKESFPLTVTSAQKNPTAFYLCASSTYRGNNEKLFFGSGTQLSVL.

This clone has a handful of counts. V is TRBV7-9 and J is TRBJ1-6, with D hard to call. The CDR3 length is 12 residues. Germline values: CDR1 SEHNR, CDR2 FQNEAQ (reference sequence). With 1 base removed from V and 9 bases from J, the gap between germline ends came to 4 bases. CDR3 in amino acids: CASSLVGSPLHF. The CDR3 nucleotides read TGTGCCAGCAGCTTAGTTGGTTCACCCCTCCACTTT.

The V gene is TRBV24-1, the J gene TRBJ2-1, with 7 bases fitting TRBD2. The CDR3 consists of 13 residues. The J segment lost 5 bases and the V segment lost 3 bases, leaving 0 bases of the junction unmatched. CDR1 is KGHDR and CDR2 is SFDVKD in the germline V gene. DNA of the CDR3: TGTGCCACCAGTGATCTAGCGGACAATGAGCAGTTCTTC. It specifies CATSDLADNEQFF.

The chain recombines TRBV13 with TRBJ1-2; D is perhaps TRBD1 (5 bases). Trimming stripped 4 bases from V and 3 bases from J, with 12 bases between. Germline CDR1 PRHDT, CDR2 FYEKMQ (reference sequence). This CDR3 contains 14 residues. The CDR3 DNA sequence: TGTGCCAGCAGCTCGTCTCAGGGTTACTATGGCTACACCTTC. Translation gives CASSSSQGYYGYTF.